These 21 T cell receptor beta chains were sequenced from one sample in a study of siplizumab effects on memory and regulatory T cells. Clones were read by immunoSEQ multiplex PCR, and TCRdb kept only the in-frame ones, dropping some. The sample lists roughly 80,000 clones, roughly 87% occurring once. The specimen sequenced was Tregs sorted from blood. The receptors were gathered from a human donor in good health.

The V and J genes are TRBV18 and TRBJ1-5; D is undetermined. The CDR3 has 15 residues. V was trimmed by 2 bases and J by 0 bases, leaving 8 bases between them. Germline V CDR1 and CDR2: KGHSH, LQKENI. For the CDR3, the DNA is TGTGCCAGCTCACCATTGGGCAGTAGCAATCAGCCCCAGCATTTT. Amino acids: CASSPLGSSNQPQHF.

This chain connects TRBV28 to TRBJ2-5; D is unclear. In germline, CDR1 is MDHEN, CDR2 SYDVKM. The CDR3 length is 12 residues. V was shortened by 1 base and J by 5 bases, with 5 bases between the two germline ends. CDR3 region: CASSLFGETQYF. As DNA, the CDR3 is TGTGCCAGCAGTTTATTTGGCGAGACCCAGTACTTC. The variable domain in full, completed from reference TRBV28 and TRBJ2-5, reads DVKVTQSSRYLVKRTGEKVFLECVQDMDHENMFWYRQDPGLGLRLIYFSYDVKMKEKGDIPEGYSVSREKKERFSLILESASTNQTSMYLCASSLFGETQYFGPGTRLLVL.

This chain joins TRBV7-9 and TRBJ2-1; tentatively, D is TRBD1 or TRBD2 (5 bases each). Germline CDR1 is SEHNR and CDR2 is FQNEAQ (reference sequence). CDR3 size: 13 residues. V lost 8 bases and J lost 8, with 16 bases in between. The CDR3 nucleotides are TGTGCCAGCCACCGGGACCGCGATGATGAGCAGTTCTTC. Amino acids: CASHRDRDDEQFF. The full variable domain, its missing parts supplied by reference TRBV7-9 and TRBJ2-1, is DTGVSQNPRHKITKRGQNVTFRCDPISEHNRLYWYRQTLGQGPEFLTYFQNEAQLEKSRLLSDRFSAERPKGSFSTLEIQRTEQGDSAMYLCASHRDRDDEQFFGPGTRLTVL.

The chain couples TRBV19 to TRBJ1-5, with no clear D. Germline lookup yields CDR1 LNHDA and CDR2 SQIVND (reference sequence). Trimming pared 4 bases from V and 0 bases from J, leaving 4 bases between. The CDR3 is made up of 13 amino acids. CDR3 loop: CASSKDSNQPQHF. The CDR3 bases are TGTGCCAGTAGTAAGGATAGCAATCAGCCCCAGCATTTT.

V and J are TRBV10-3 and TRBJ1-2; weak D call: TRBD1 (5 bases). The CDR3 loop spans 13 amino acids. Germline V lookup: CDR1 ENHRY, CDR2 SYGVKD. V lost 6 bases and J 11 bases, leaving 19 bases between the germline ends. The CDR3 sequence: CAIRGGRVGGYTF. The CDR3 nucleotides read TGTGCCATCAGAGGCGGCAGGGTGGGTGGTTACACCTTC.

Written as DNA, the CDR3 is TGCGCCAGCAGGAGGGGATACCAAGAGACCCAGTACTTC. Its protein is CASRRGYQETQYF. The V call is TRBV5-1, the J call TRBJ2-5; D may match TRBD1 or TRBD2 (5 bases each). Germline CDR1 and CDR2: SGHRS and YFSETQ. V lost 5 bases and J 0 bases, leaving 8 bases between the germline ends. This CDR3 spans 13 amino acids.

The rearrangement links TRBV18 to TRBJ1-2; D possibly corresponds to TRBD1 (6 bases). CDR1 and CDR2 (germline): KGHSH, LQKENI. V lost 8 bases to trimming and J lost 8 bases, with 15 bases between them. The CDR3 runs 12 residues. This chain's CDR3 is CASRSAQGGYTF. CDR3 sequence (DNA): TGTGCCAGCCGTTCGGCACAGGGAGGCTACACCTTC. Supplemented by reference TRBV18 and TRBJ1-2, the full variable domain reads NAGVMQNPRHLVRRRGQEARLRCSPMKGHSHVYWYRQLPEEGLKFMVYLQKENIIDESGMPKERFSAEFPKEGPSILRIQQVVRGDSAAYFCASRSAQGGYTFGSGTRLTVV.

The chain uses TRBV7-2 and TRBJ2-3; tentatively, D is TRBD2 (6 bases). CDR1 is SGHTA, CDR2 FQGNSA, per germline. The CDR3 is made up of 13 amino acids. Trimming took 5 bases from V and 1 from J, leaving 7 bases between them. CDR3 in amino acids: CASSQRGTDTQYF. In DNA form, the CDR3 reads TGTGCCAGCAGCCAGCGGGGCACAGATACGCAGTATTTT. The full variable domain, completed using reference TRBV7-2 and TRBJ2-3, is GAGVSQSPSNKVTEKGKDVELRCDPISGHTALYWYRQSLGQGLEFLIYFQGNSAPDKSGLPSDRFSAERTGGSVSTLTIQRTQQEDSAVYLCASSQRGTDTQYFGPGTRLTVL.

At least ten counts were recorded for this clone. CDR3 sequence reads: CASSQDPGDSGNTIYF. In DNA form, the CDR3 reads TGCGCCAGCAGCCAAGACCCCGGAGACTCTGGAAACACCATATATTTT. This sequence joins TRBV4-1 and TRBJ1-3; D is undetermined. V shed 0 bases and J shed 0 bases, with 9 bases lying between them. Germline values: CDR1 MGHRA, CDR2 YSYEKL. There are 16 residues in the CDR3.

V gene TRBV11-2 combines with J gene TRBJ2-1; possible D gene TRBD2, 5 bases. V was pared by 6 bases and J by 8 bases, with 14 bases between. The CDR3 has 13 residues. Germline V gene lookup returns CDR1 SGHAT and CDR2 FQNNGV. Here the CDR3 DNA reads TGTGCCAGCAGAAGACGCCCGGACTATGAGCAGTTCTTC. This gives the protein CASRRRPDYEQFF.

This clone was seen only once. The CDR3 protein is CASSLGTSGVLEQFF. DNA for the CDR3: TGTGCCAGCAGCTTGGGGACTAGCGGGGTCCTTGAGCAGTTCTTC. V is TRBV7-2 and J is TRBJ2-1; 13 bases are a match to TRBD2. Germline V gene sequence: CDR1 SGHTA, CDR2 FQGNSA. The CDR3 runs 15 residues. Germline trimming cut 3 bases from V and 9 bases from J; bases unmatched to any gene: 5.

Relative to its sample, this clone is medium-sized. V gene TRBV10-3 combines with J gene TRBJ1-2, with a possible D match to TRBD1 (6 bases). Germline CDR1 is ENHRY and CDR2 is SYGVKD. The CDR3 spans 15 residues. V lost 6 bases to trimming and J lost 5 bases, with 19 bases between them. The CDR3 bases are TGTGCCATCAGCGATGAAGTCGCAGGGGCGTATGGCTACACCTTC. Translated, it gives CAISDEVAGAYGYTF.

This clone qualifies as medium-sized. Within the sample, other DNA sequences also encode this same CDR3. The chain employs TRBV4-2 and TRBJ1-3; D gene unclear. Trimming removed 0 bases from V and 0 bases from J, with 21 bases in between. The CDR3 extends over 20 amino acids. CDR1 is LGHNA, CDR2 YNFKEQ, per germline. DNA of the CDR3: TGTGCCAGCAGCCAAGATCTGCTACAAATGGGTAGGAGCTCTGGAAACACCATATATTTT. This codes for CASSQDLLQMGRSSGNTIYF.

The chain carries TRBV7-3 and TRBJ1-2, with D perhaps matching TRBD1 (6 bases). Trimming took off 5 bases at V and 7 bases at J, with 14 bases between the two ends. Germline CDR1 is SGHTA and CDR2 is FQGTGA. The CDR3 is made up of 13 amino acids. The CDR3 nucleotides read TGTGCCAGCAGCCAGGATACAGGGCTTGGCTACACCTTC. It encodes CASSQDTGLGYTF.

This chain joins TRBV5-4 and TRBJ2-1; 7 bases match TRBD1. The CDR3 has 15 amino acids. Germline CDR1 is SGHNT and CDR2 is YYREEE (reference sequence). V shed 4 bases, J shed 6 bases, and the junction held 10 bases outside the gene matches. CDR3 sequence reads: CASSPRSTGSNEQFF. The CDR3 DNA is TGTGCCAGCAGCCCAAGATCGACAGGGAGCAATGAGCAGTTCTTC.

This clone was seen once. The V and J genes are TRBV11-3 and TRBJ2-2; TRBD2 matches 7 bases. Germline V gives CDR1 SGHNT, CDR2 YENEEA. Trimming at V came to 1 base and at J to 5 bases, leaving 4 bases not matched to a gene. The CDR3 is 15 residues long. The CDR3 DNA sequence: TGTGCCAGCAGCTTAGGGACCGGGGGGACCGGGGAGCTGTTTTTT. Encoded protein: CASSLGTGGTGELFF.

This chain joins TRBV21-1 and TRBJ2-3; TRBD2, as called in the table, went unchecked against the DNA. TRBV21-1 is described as a pseudogene. The CDR3 runs to 17 residues. The CDR3 bases are TGTGCCAGCAGCAAAGCGCGGGAGGGGGCCCGCACAGATACGCAGTATTTT. Translated: CASSKAREGARTDTQYF.

This sequence joins TRBV6-5 and TRBJ1-2, with D perhaps matching TRBD1 (5 bases). CDR3 length equals 13 residues. The germline gives CDR1 MNHEY, CDR2 SVGAGI. V was clipped by 2 bases and J by 7 bases, with 11 bases between them. This chain's CDR3 is CASSYQGGSGYTF. The CDR3 DNA follows: TGTGCCAGCAGTTACCAGGGAGGTAGTGGCTACACCTTC.

Worth noting for this clone: Relative to the germline gene, one junction end is altered; a read error may explain this. V and J are TRBV10-3 and TRBJ2-2; either TRBD1 or TRBD2 may supply D (6 bases each). This CDR3 spans 16 amino acids. The germline V gene encodes CDR1 ENHRY and CDR2 SYGVKD. CDR3 in amino acids: CAISELRGLGTGELLF. CDR3 coding DNA: TGTGCCATCAGTGAGTTACGGGGGCTTGGCACCGGGGAGCTGCTTTTT.

The chain couples TRBV6-5 to TRBJ2-7; 9 positions match TRBD1. The CDR3 sequence is 14 residues long. Germline CDR1 and CDR2: MNHEY and SVGAGI. The trim removed 5 bases at V and 2 bases at J, leaving 4 bases unmatched. The CDR3 DNA reads as TGTGCCAGCAGTCCCTGGACAGGGGCCTACGAGCAGTACTTC. Protein product: CASSPWTGAYEQYF.

The gene calls are TRBV6-5 and TRBJ1-5; D is possibly TRBD1 (6 bases). V was clipped by 9 bases and J by 0 bases, with 15 bases between them. There are 15 residues in the CDR3. Per the germline V gene, CDR1 is MNHEY and CDR2 is SVGAGI. In DNA, the CDR3 is TGTGCCAGTCGGCGGGGGGCAGCTAGCAATCAGCCCCAGCATTTT. Residues: CASRRGAASNQPQHF.